Reported below is one TCR beta chain. This sample was included in a study of shared T cell receptors in the human thymus. Germline values: CDR1 SQVTM, CDR2 ANQGSEA. CDR3 size: 17 residues. V shed 1 base and J shed 0 bases, with 15 bases lying between them. Clones were read by immunoSEQ multiplex PCR, and TCRdb kept only the in-frame ones, dropping some. The repertoire holds over 450,000 clones, approximately 80% seen once, with about 0.012% in the top ten. The sample also formed part of further work on human thymus T cells. That source reports: In corrective heart surgery, resections were taken, and these provided the thymus tissue.

J is TRBJ2-2 and V is TRBV29-1; D unclear. The source is a boy younger than two with a congenital heart defect. The specimen sequenced was thymocytes. The CDR3 DNA is TGCAGCGTTGAAGGGCAGGCACTCCGTCCGAACACCGGGGAGCTGTTTTTT. This codes for CSVEGQALRPNTGELFF.